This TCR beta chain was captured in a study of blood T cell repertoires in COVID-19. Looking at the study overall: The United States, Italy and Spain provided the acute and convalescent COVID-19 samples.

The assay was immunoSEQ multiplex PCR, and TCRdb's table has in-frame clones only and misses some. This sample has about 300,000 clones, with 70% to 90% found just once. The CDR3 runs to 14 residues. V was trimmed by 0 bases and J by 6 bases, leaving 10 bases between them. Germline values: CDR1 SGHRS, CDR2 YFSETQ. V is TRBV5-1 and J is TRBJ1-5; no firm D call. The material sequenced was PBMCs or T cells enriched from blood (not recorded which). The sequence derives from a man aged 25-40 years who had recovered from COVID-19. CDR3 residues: CASSLAPYFQPQHF. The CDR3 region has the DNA TGCGCCAGCAGCTTGGCTCCCTATTTTCAGCCCCAGCATTTT.